Shown below are 14 T cell receptor beta chains from a single sample sequenced in a study of monozygotic twins with inflammatory bowel disease. After re-calling the 5' RACE reads, TCRdb lists one entry per CDR3 protein, DNA absent. This repertoire includes approximately 160,000 distinct CDR3 sequences. Sequenced input: blood. The receptors come from a human donor with ulcerative colitis or Crohn's disease, or a healthy co-twin of an affected twin (not recorded which).

This chain joins TRBV6-5 and TRBJ1-5; the TCRdb call, TRBD1, lacks DNA for checking. CDR1 and CDR2 (germline): MNHEY, SVGAGI. The CDR3 runs 13 residues. CDR3 region: CASSPPDGQPQHF.

The V call is TRBV5-1, the J call TRBJ2-1; without DNA, the TCRdb call of TRBD2 cannot be checked. Germline CDR1 SGHRS, CDR2 YFSETQ. The CDR3 sequence is 16 residues long. The CDR3 reads CASSSGTSGRYNEQFF.

The chain links TRBV4-3 to TRBJ1-4; TCRdb indicates TRBD1, and absent DNA this call remains unverified. Per germline, CDR1 LGHNA and CDR2 YSLEER. This CDR3 region has 16 residues. The CDR3: CASSQSLRTGGWRLFF.

The V gene is TRBV7-2, the J gene TRBJ2-2; lacking DNA, the TRBD1 call made by TCRdb goes unchecked. Germline lookup yields CDR1 SGHTA and CDR2 FQGNSA. The CDR3 has 15 amino acids. The CDR3: CASSPRTGEAGELFF.

The chain joins TRBV7-2 to TRBJ2-1; the D call from TCRdb, TRBD2, cannot be confirmed without DNA. The CDR3 sequence is 15 residues long. The V gene's germline CDR1 is SGHTA and CDR2 FQGNSA. CDR3 amino acids: CASSLVSGYPNEQFF.

The J gene is TRBJ2-7, the V gene TRBV7-2; TCRdb's assignment of TRBD1 cannot be checked, as there is no DNA. Germline V gene data show CDR1 as SGHTA and CDR2 as FQGNSA. The CDR3 loop spans 14 amino acids. Here the CDR3 reads CASSLEGADYEQYF.

CDR3 sequence reads: CSVVVGIHRNTEAFF. J is TRBJ1-1 and V is TRBV29-1. Germline loops: CDR1 SQVTM, CDR2 ANQGSEA. The CDR3 extends over 15 amino acids.

The chain links TRBV20-1 to TRBJ1-1; TCRdb reports TRBD1, a call that lacks DNA to check it against. The CDR3 length is 13 residues. Germline V gene lookup returns CDR1 DFQATT and CDR2 SNEGSKA (reference sequence). CDR3 loop: CSAPGTKNTEAFF.

The chain recombines TRBV20-1 with TRBJ2-1; TCRdb's D call, TRBD2, is unchecked because there is no DNA. Germline CDR1 and CDR2: DFQATT and SNEGSKA (reference sequence). The CDR3 extends over 13 amino acids. CDR3: CSLAGAAKNEQFF.

The CDR3 loop reads CASSPPGGRAYEQYF. The chain links TRBV28 to TRBJ2-7; the D call of TRBD1 rests on TCRdb alone, since no DNA is present to check it. There are 15 residues in the CDR3. Looked up from germline, CDR1 is MDHEN and CDR2 is SYDVKM.

The chain combines TRBV5-1 with TRBJ2-5; the D call from TCRdb, TRBD1, cannot be confirmed without DNA. There are 16 residues in the CDR3. Germline V CDR1 and CDR2: SGHRS, YFSETQ. CDR3 sequence: CASSLIGTGEAETQYF.

The rearrangement joins TRBV18 to TRBJ1-2; the D call of TRBD1 rests on TCRdb alone, since no DNA is present to check it. CDR3 size: 16 residues. Per germline, CDR1 KGHSH and CDR2 LQKENI. The CDR3 loop is CASSPKTGAMNYGYTF.

The rearrangement joins TRBV15 to TRBJ1-2; TCRdb returns TRBD1, unconfirmable since there is no DNA. This CDR3 is 15 amino acids long. CDR1 is LNHNV, CDR2 YYDKDF, per germline (reference sequence). The CDR3 region is CATSRAGTANYGYTF.

The CDR3 loop reads CASSVTGTGYEQFF. The chain has TRBV6-4 and TRBJ2-1; TCRdb selects TRBD1, and the lack of DNA leaves this call unchecked. The germline V gene has CDR1 MRHNA and CDR2 SNTAGT. This CDR3 has 14 amino acids.